This T cell receptor (beta chain) was recovered during a study of CD8+ T cells in alopecia areata. This clone turned up a few times. The sequencing template was cDNA reverse transcribed from extracted RNA. The protocol was immunoSEQ multiplex PCR, while the TCRdb copy is restricted to in-frame clones and leaves out a portion. The sample includes fewer than 200,000 clones, 59% seen only once; the top ten take approximately 14%. The CDR3 sequence is 16 residues long. Germline V CDR1 and CDR2: MGHRA, YSYEKL. J lost 5 bases, V lost 0 bases, and 8 bases had no gene match. This TCR came from a human donor with alopecia areata. The gene calls are TRBV4-1 and TRBJ2-5; the match to TRBD2 covers 8 bases. The material sequenced was CD4+ T cells sorted from blood, taken at week 0. CDR3 sequence reads: CASSQESSGGEETQYF. The CDR3 coding sequence is TGCGCCAGCAGCCAAGAATCGAGCGGGGGTGAGGAGACCCAGTACTTC.